Listed below are T cell receptor beta chains from one sample, sequenced in a study of cytomegalovirus exposure and HLA in healthy donors. Sequencing used immunoSEQ multiplex PCR; TCRdb keeps in-frame clones, though not all of them. The sample lists a few hundred thousand clones, approximately 70% occurring once. The sequencing input was PBMCs. The source of these receptors is a female donor in good health and CMV-seronegative. Both conserved end residues are part of each CDR3.

CDR3aa	v_gene	j_gene
CASSLGRGSTGELFF	TRBV28	TRBJ2-2
CASSVQGDNEQYF	TRBV5-1	TRBJ2-7
CASRPGTSNTEAFF	TRBV5-4	TRBJ1-1
CASSLVGGGGYTF	TRBV27	TRBJ1-2
CASSVSTTYNEQFF	TRBV9	TRBJ2-1
CASSLDSGRDEQYF	TRBV5-1	TRBJ2-7
CASSQEPSSSYNEQFF	TRBV4-1	TRBJ2-1
CASSGTSGRNIQYF	TRBV2	TRBJ2-4
CASSSPQALNFYNEQFF	TRBV7-9	TRBJ2-1
CASSQVQPGQGAYEQYF	TRBV4-1	-
CASSVGYGAGRTDTQYF	TRBV9	TRBJ2-3
CASSQTTSGSYEQYF	TRBV4-1	TRBJ2-7
CASSLYGLAPLQETQYF	TRBV5-1	TRBJ2-5
CASSRAGGLRNEKLFF	TRBV19	TRBJ1-4
CASGPGGKNTEAFF	TRBV28	TRBJ1-1
CASSTEMNTEAFF	TRBV6-6	TRBJ1-1
CASSEVRWFEQYF	TRBV18	TRBJ2-7
CASSLAGHMTYEQYF	TRBV5-1	TRBJ2-7
CASSQGGSETQYF	TRBV4-1	TRBJ2-5
CASSLGQAGGQPQHF	TRBV28	TRBJ1-5
CASSLGRYNEQFF	TRBV6-6	TRBJ2-1
CASSLVSGGGVGEQFF	TRBV7-6	TRBJ2-1
CASSGGASNVGGELFF	TRBV5-1	TRBJ2-2
CASSTFPSSEQYF	TRBV25-1	TRBJ2-7
CASSRPQSGLETQYF	TRBV6-1	TRBJ2-5
CASSVASGSNEQFF	TRBV9	TRBJ2-1
CASSQGRAPTDTQYF	TRBV4-1	TRBJ2-3
CASRFGGGQGAREQYF	TRBV5-4	TRBJ2-7
CASGPAGTGPPGANYGYTF	TRBV12-5	TRBJ1-2
CASSFGTGVHNEQFF	TRBV5-1	TRBJ2-1
CASSSQLAGTTDTQYF	TRBV28	TRBJ2-3
CASSPTGTFYEQYF	TRBV6-6	TRBJ2-7
CASSLTLAGSGDTQYF	TRBV7-3	TRBJ2-3
CASSGPRDRRGKLFF	TRBV11-2	TRBJ1-4
CASSPREGRGETQYF	TRBV2	TRBJ2-5
CASSEGPGLVYIQYF	TRBV6-1	TRBJ2-4